The 7 T cell receptor beta chains in this list originate from one sample, sequenced in a study of CD4+ T cells in melanoma. The assay was immunoSEQ multiplex PCR, and TCRdb's table has in-frame clones only and misses some. The sample contains thousands of clones, around half of which appear only once. The material sequenced was cells from a culture (not recorded whether cultured in vitro). These TCRs come from a human donor with melanoma.

V usage is TRBV2 and J usage is TRBJ2-5; D is possibly TRBD1 (5 bases). The length of the CDR3 is 13 residues. The V and J ends lost 6 bases and 2 bases respectively, with 10 bases between them. Germline V CDR1 and CDR2: SNHLY, FYNNEI. As DNA, the CDR3 is TGTGCCAGCAGCGCCGACAGACAAGAGACCCAGTACTTC. It encodes CASSADRQETQYF.

This chain connects TRBV18 to TRBJ2-7; 7 positions match TRBD1. The CDR3 contains 15 residues. V lost 3 bases and J lost 3; bases outside the gene matches: 8. The germline gives CDR1 KGHSH, CDR2 LQKENI. The DNA of the CDR3 is TGTGCCAGCTCACCCCCCAGGGGGACCTTCTACGAGCAGTACTTC. Amino acid sequence: CASSPPRGTFYEQYF.

This clone showed up just a few times. The chain recombines TRBV19 with TRBJ1-2; maybe TRBD1 (6 bases). CDR1 and CDR2 from the germline V gene are LNHDA and SQIVND (reference sequence). This CDR3 region has 13 residues. V was shortened by 3 bases and J by 3 bases, with 8 bases between the two germline ends. The chain's CDR3 is CASSMAGDYGYTF. As DNA, the CDR3 is TGTGCCAGTAGTATGGCAGGGGACTATGGCTACACCTTC.

This CDR3 reads CSVRDRPYEQYF. CDR3 nucleotide sequence: TGCAGCGTTCGGGACAGACCCTACGAGCAGTACTTC. V is TRBV29-1 and J is TRBJ2-7, with 7 bases identical to TRBD1. The CDR3 is 12 amino acids. Germline loops: CDR1 SQVTM, CDR2 ANQGSEA. The V segment lost 5 bases and the J segment 2 bases; nucleotides outside the gene matches: 3.

V gene TRBV5-6 combines with J gene TRBJ2-3, with 8 bases that match TRBD1. V shed 0 bases and J 0 bases; nucleotides not matched to a gene: 12. Germline lookup yields CDR1 SGHDT and CDR2 YYEEEE. The CDR3 is made up of 19 amino acids. CDR3 region: CASSLVWQGARSSTDTQYF. The CDR3, as DNA: TGTGCCAGCAGCTTGGTTTGGCAGGGGGCCCGATCTAGCACAGATACGCAGTATTTT. Together with reference TRBV5-6 and TRBJ2-3, the CDR3 gives the full variable domain: DAGVTQSPTHLIKTRGQQVTLRCSPKSGHDTVSWYQQALGQGPQFIFQYYEEEERQRGNFPDRFSGHQFPNYSSELNVNALLLGDSALYLCASSLVWQGARSSTDTQYFGPGTRLTVL.

This clone has only a few counts. The sample has other DNA sequences that encode this CDR3 too. This chain connects TRBV5-4 to TRBJ2-3; 8 nucleotides agree with TRBD2. CDR1 is SGHNT and CDR2 is YYREEE in the germline V gene (reference sequence). This CDR3 has 16 amino acids. The trim removed 0 bases at V and 0 bases at J, leaving 3 bases unmatched. This CDR3 is CASSLGAGVSTDTQYF. Written as DNA, the CDR3 is TGTGCCAGCAGCTTGGGAGCGGGGGTTAGCACAGATACGCAGTATTTT.

This sequence joins TRBV5-1 and TRBJ1-5; D gene uncertain. Germline V gives CDR1 SGHRS, CDR2 YFSETQ. The CDR3 sequence is 16 residues long. Trimming cost V 4 bases and J 1 base, with 15 bases left between them. The CDR3 coding sequence is TGCGCCAGCAGCCGTGCTTTAAGTGCCAGCAATCAGCCCCAGCATTTT. It is translated as CASSRALSASNQPQHF.